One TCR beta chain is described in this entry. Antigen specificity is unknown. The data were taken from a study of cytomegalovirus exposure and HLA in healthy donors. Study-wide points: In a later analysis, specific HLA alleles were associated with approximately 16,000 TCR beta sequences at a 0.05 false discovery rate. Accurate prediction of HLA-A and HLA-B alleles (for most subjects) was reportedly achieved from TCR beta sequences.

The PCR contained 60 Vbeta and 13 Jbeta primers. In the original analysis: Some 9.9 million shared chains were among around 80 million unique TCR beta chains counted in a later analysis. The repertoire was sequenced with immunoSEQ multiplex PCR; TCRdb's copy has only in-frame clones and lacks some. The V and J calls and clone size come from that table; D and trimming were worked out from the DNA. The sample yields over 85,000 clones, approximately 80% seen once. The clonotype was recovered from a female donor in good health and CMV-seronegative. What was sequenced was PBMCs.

The CDR3 is CASRAVSETQYF. CDR3 bases: TGTGCCAGCAGGGCCGTAAGTGAGACCCAGTACTTC. This chain uses TRBV7-8 with TRBJ2-5; no firm D call. CDR3 length equals 12 residues. Germline loops: CDR1 SGHVS, CDR2 FQNEAQ. V lost 6 bases, J lost 5 bases, and 10 bases lay in between.